The 19 T cell receptor beta chains below all came from one sample that was sequenced in a study of molecular identifiers for immune sequencing clone quantification. TCRdb called the PCR reads again in MiXCR, with one record for every CDR3 protein. Of about 500,000 distinct CDR3 sequences in the sample, about 25% were seen once. The sample consisted of naive CD8+ T cells from blood, with Jurkat cell RNA spiked in. Subset in this sample: FACS-sorted CD8+CD4-CCR7+CD45RA+ naive T cells. The receptors were sampled from a human donor in good health. Some libraries in this study had Jurkat cell RNA spiked in.

This clonotype was seen many times. V and J are TRBV27 and TRBJ1-5, with D possibly matching TRBD1 (6 bases). This CDR3 has 12 residues. Deletions cut 8 bases from V and 4 bases from J, with 9 bases between. From germline, CDR1 is MNHEY and CDR2 SMNVEV (reference sequence). DNA for the CDR3: TGTGCCAGCGACAGGACGAATCAGCCCCAGCATTTT. Residues: CASDRTNQPQHF.

This clonotype occurred many times. This chain joins TRBV7-2 and TRBJ2-1, with unresolved D. Germline loops: CDR1 SGHTA, CDR2 FQGNSA. V lost 1 base to trimming and J lost 9 bases, with 10 bases between them. The CDR3 is made up of 13 amino acids. CDR3 nucleotides: TGTGCCAGCAGCTTAGTGGTTCGGAGTGAGCAGTTCTTC. This sequence encodes CASSLVVRSEQFF.

The table lists this clonotype with many counts. The CDR3: CASSRQGLTDTQYF. CDR3 nucleotide sequence: TGTGCCAGCAGTAGACAGGGGTTAACAGATACGCAGTATTTT. The chain has TRBV12-3 or TRBV12-4 and TRBJ2-3; 8 bases are a match to TRBD1. The CDR3 runs to 14 residues. V lost 5 bases to trimming and J lost 3 bases; unmatched junction nucleotides: 4.

In this sample, this clonotype turned up many times. The chain is built from TRBV27 and TRBJ2-3; 11 positions agree with TRBD2. Trimming took 6 bases from V and 5 from J; bases not matched to a gene: 10. Germline loops: CDR1 MNHEY, CDR2 SMNVEV (reference sequence). This CDR3 contains 16 residues. CDR3 in amino acids: CASSSLAGGPGDTQYF. The CDR3 DNA reads TGTGCCAGCAGCTCATTAGCGGGGGGGCCGGGAGATACGCAGTATTTT.

Turning to this clonotype: The conserved phenylalanine or tryptophan normally closing the CDR3 is absent here, so this likely arose from a read error. The chain uses TRBV19 and TRBJ1-5, with D possibly TRBD1 on 5 matching bases. Germline V gives CDR1 LNHDA, CDR2 SQIVND (reference sequence). V was pared by 7 bases and J by 2 bases, with 15 bases between. This CDR3 is built from 15 residues. The CDR3 DNA follows: TGTGCCAGTAATTTTGGGCAGGGACGCAATCAGCCCCAGCATTAT. It translates to CASNFGQGRNQPQHY.

This clonotype was picked up many times. V and J are TRBV6-2 or TRBV6-3 and TRBJ1-1; 10 positions match TRBD1. This CDR3 contains 13 residues. Germline CDR1 is MNHEY and CDR2 is SVGEGT. Losses at the gene ends were 2 bases for V and 7 bases for J; bases not matched to a gene: 1. As DNA, the CDR3 is TGTGCCAGCAGTTACGGACAGGGGGTTGAAGCTTTCTTT. Encoded protein: CASSYGQGVEAFF.

Comments on this clonotype: A read error may account for a junction end that differs from germline. J is TRBJ1-5 and V is TRBV20-1; D gene uncertain. Germline V gene sequence: CDR1 DFQATT, CDR2 SNEGSKA (reference sequence). This CDR3 region has 14 residues. This CDR3 reads CSAKSNWANQPQHF. CDR3 nucleotides: TGCAGCGCTAAAAGCAACTGGGCCAATCAGCCCCAGCATTTT.

This clonotype has ten or more counts. The CDR3 sequence is CASSQAGTVNYGYTF. CDR3 sequence (DNA): TGTGCCAGCAGCCAAGCCGGGACAGTGAACTATGGCTACACCTTC. The genes are TRBV3-1 and TRBJ1-2; 7 bases are shared with TRBD1. Germline CDR1 is LGHDT and CDR2 is YNNKEL (reference sequence). V was pared by 1 base and J by 2 bases, with 4 bases of the junction left unmatched. The CDR3 covers 15 residues.

Comment on this clonotype: One end of the junction does not line up with germline, which may come from a read error. The rearrangement joins TRBV27 to TRBJ2-7; TRBD1 agrees at 8 bases. The CDR3 is 15 residues long. Germline CDR1 is MNHEY and CDR2 is SMNVEV (reference sequence). The CDR3 region has the DNA TGTGCCGGCAGTTCGAACAGGGGGTATACCTACGAGCAGTACTTC. Its protein product is CAGSSNRGYTYEQYF.

The chain links TRBV29-1 to TRBJ2-7; the D is unclear. Trimming cost V 0 bases and J 2 bases, with 14 bases left between them. This CDR3 comprises 15 residues. The germline V gene encodes CDR1 SQVTM and CDR2 ANQGSEA. In DNA form, the CDR3 reads TGCAGCGTTGAAGACTGGGTCGATGAAGCCTACGAGCAGTACTTC. It specifies CSVEDWVDEAYEQYF.

Only a few counts were recorded for this clonotype. This rearrangement joins TRBV19 to TRBJ2-2; D not resolved. Trimming pared 11 bases from V and 0 bases from J, leaving 13 bases between. This CDR3 is 14 amino acids long. Germline-derived CDR1 and CDR2 are LNHDA and SQIVND (reference sequence). The CDR3 protein is CAAGTDTNTGELFF. In nucleotides, the CDR3 is TGTGCCGCAGGAACAGATACGAACACCGGGGAGCTGTTTTTT.

V and J are TRBV27 and TRBJ2-2; TRBD2 aligns across 15 bases. Germline lookup yields CDR1 MNHEY and CDR2 SMNVEV (reference sequence). CDR3 length: 17 residues. The V and J ends lost 7 bases and 4 bases, in that order; junction bases with no gene match: 7. The CDR3 region has the DNA TGTGCCAGCACCGGACTAGCGGGAGGGCCGAGCACCGGGGAGCTGTTTTTT. Its protein product is CASTGLAGGPSTGELFF.

This clonotype was seen more than once but under ten times. The V and J genes are TRBV28 and TRBJ2-5; D gene unclear. This CDR3 has 12 amino acids. V was shortened by 7 bases and J by 5 bases, with 11 bases between the two germline ends. Germline V CDR1 and CDR2: MDHEN, SYDVKM. For the CDR3, the DNA is TGTGCCAGCACCTTATATGGGGAGACCCAGTACTTC. Its translation: CASTLYGETQYF.

This clonotype appeared many times. The gene calls are TRBV5-1 and TRBJ1-1; TRBD1 might be the D (6 bases). This CDR3 contains 14 residues. The germline gives CDR1 SGHRS, CDR2 YFSETQ. The germline V and J ends were trimmed by 5 bases and 0 bases, with 11 bases remaining between them. The CDR3 nucleotides read TGCGCCAGCAGGCCAGGGGACATGAACACTGAAGCTTTCTTT. This encodes CASRPGDMNTEAFF.

V usage is TRBV9 and J usage is TRBJ2-7; 7 bases are shared with TRBD1. With 0 bases clipped from V and 3 bases from J, the junction kept 3 bases outside the gene matches. The germline V gene encodes CDR1 SGDLS and CDR2 YYNGEE. This CDR3 region has 14 residues. Here the CDR3 DNA reads TGTGCCAGCAGCGTAGCAGACAGGGACTACGAGCAGTACTTC. Translation: CASSVADRDYEQYF.

This chain links TRBV5-4 with TRBJ2-1; D gene uncertain. The V end was cut by 2 bases, the J end by 10 bases, with 16 bases between. CDR1 is SGHNT, CDR2 YYREEE, per germline (reference sequence). CDR3 length: 14 residues. The CDR3 DNA reads as TGTGCCAGCAGCTTCGGGTCAAGGGCCCAAGAGCAGTTCTTC. Its translation: CASSFGSRAQEQFF.

In its sample, this clonotype was seen a few times. This sequence joins TRBV20-1 and TRBJ2-7, with TRBD2 matching 12 bases. The CDR3 is 16 residues long. V lost 0 bases to trimming and J lost 3 bases; unmatched junction nucleotides: 6. Germline V gene data show CDR1 as DFQATT and CDR2 as SNEGSKA (reference sequence). The chain's CDR3 is CSARDILAGGNYEQYF. The CDR3 DNA is TGCAGTGCTAGAGACATACTAGCGGGAGGTAACTACGAGCAGTACTTC.

This clonotype was recorded at least ten times. The chain uses TRBV13 and TRBJ2-5, with D unclear. The V gene's germline CDR1 is PRHDT and CDR2 FYEKMQ (reference sequence). The V end was cut by 5 bases, the J end by 2 bases, with 18 bases between. The CDR3 is made up of 16 amino acids. Here the CDR3 DNA reads TGTGCCAGCAGCATCTTGCGTCCCTCCTTGCAAGAGACCCAGTACTTC. It codes for CASSILRPSLQETQYF.

The J gene is TRBJ2-3, the V gene TRBV7-9, with 11 bases that match TRBD2. Germline trimming cut 7 bases from V and 2 bases from J; bases unmatched to any gene: 8. The germline V gene has CDR1 SEHNR and CDR2 FQNEAQ (reference sequence). The CDR3 spans 16 residues. CDR3 in DNA: TGTGCCAGCAATGGCCGACTAGCGGGGACCACAGATACGCAGTATTTT. This encodes CASNGRLAGTTDTQYF.